This T cell receptor beta chain derives from a study of shared clonotypes between healthy human individuals. About the research overall: There were three CD4 naive, three CD4 memory, two CD8 naive and one CD8 memory plates per donor.

An even split of each subset's genomic DNA across several immunoSEQ plates was performed. Profiling relied on immunoSEQ multiplex PCR, and the TCRdb table lists in-frame clones only, not all of them. The table has roughly 1,000,000 clones, around 78% seen once. General study points: It was observed that 5% to 6% of naive CD4 clonotypes were shared across a handful of donors.

With regard to this clone: Its antigen is as yet unknown.

Healthy HIV-negative adults without recent acute infections or vaccinations served as donors. Sequencing was performed on memory CD4+ T cells from PBMCs. Stated subset: CD45RA-negative fraction. The source is a man aged 18 to 29 in good health. Some clones in this sample may be carry-over from other donors' samples.

This CDR3 is CASAFTGGIPSDTQYF. The CDR3 nucleotides are TGCGCCAGCGCTTTCACTGGGGGGATACCATCAGATACGCAGTATTTT. V gene TRBV4-3 combines with J gene TRBJ2-3; D perhaps matches TRBD2 (6 bases). Germline V CDR1 and CDR2: LGHNA, YSLEER. CDR3 length: 16 amino acids. Trimming removed 8 bases from V and 4 bases from J, with 22 bases in between.